A selection of T cell receptor beta chains follows, all from one sample in a study of CD8 T cells in Susac syndrome. In TCRdb, the immunoSEQ multiplex PCR reads were re-called with MiXCR into one record per CDR3 protein. The profile shows 150,000 to 200,000 distinct CDR3 sequences, over 85% of them singletons. The sequenced sample consisted of CD4+ T cells from PBMCs. The receptors were sampled from a human donor in good health. The CDR3 runs from the conserved cysteine through the conserved F or W. Each record gives: J gene, V gene, clone size, D gene, CDR3 protein, CDR3 DNA. The D gene is left open where the match is weak. Only some rows state a clone size, as once, few, many or a class for expanded clones.

>TRBJ2-5|TRBV30|-|-
CAWSVRRGETQYF
TGTGCCTGGAGTGTACGGAGGGGAGAGACCCAGTACTTC
>TRBJ1-5|TRBV7-8|-|-
CASSRLSWGAGQPQHF
TGTGCCAGCAGCCGACTTTCGTGGGGGGCGGGTCAGCCCCAGCATTTT
>TRBJ1-2|TRBV3-1|-|-
CASSQGFGGVANYGYTF
TGTGCCAGCAGCCAAGGATTCGGAGGGGTAGCTAACTATGGCTACACCTTC
>TRBJ2-5|TRBV7-9|-|TRBD1
CASSSGDRVRETQYF
TGTGCCAGCAGCTCAGGGGACAGGGTGAGGGAGACCCAGTACTTC
>TRBJ1-1|TRBV5-1|-|-
CASSLATRNTDTEAFF
TGCGCCAGCAGCTTGGCCACCAGAAATACGGACACTGAAGCTTTCTTT
>TRBJ1-3|TRBV10-3|-|-
CAIRPGRSSGNTIYF
TGTGCCATCAGACCGGGACGGAGCTCTGGAAACACTATATATTTT
>TRBJ2-5|TRBV7-2|once|TRBD2
CASLRNEAGARETQYF
TGTGCCAGCCTCAGGAACGAAGCGGGGGCGAGAGAGACCCAGTACTTC
>TRBJ1-5|TRBV12-3/TRBV12-4|-|-
CASSLMGQPQHF
TGTGCCAGCAGTTTAATGGGTCAGCCCCAGCATTTT
>TRBJ2-3|TRBV27|-|TRBD2
CASSRFSGGAGDTQYF
TGTGCCAGCAGCCGCTTTAGCGGGGGGGCCGGAGATACGCAGTATTTT
>TRBJ2-2|TRBV5-6|-|-
CASSPVGLAGELFF
TGTGCCAGCAGTCCCGTAGGGCTTGCCGGGGAGCTGTTTTTT
>TRBJ2-7|TRBV28|-|-
CASSLWPPIQYF
TGTGCCAGCAGTTTATGGCCCCCTATCCAGTACTTC
>TRBJ1-5|TRBV7-8|-|TRBD1
CASSPGTGRTQPQHF
TGTGCCAGCAGCCCGGGGACAGGGCGGACGCAGCCCCAGCATTTT
>TRBJ2-2|TRBV7-9|-|TRBD2
CASSLSGGSTGELFF
TGTGCCAGCAGCTTAAGCGGGGGGAGCACCGGGGAGCTGTTTTTT
>TRBJ2-3|TRBV7-6|-|-
CASSLWGSGTDTQYF
TGTGCCAGCAGCCTGTGGGGCTCGGGCACAGATACGCAGTATTTT
>TRBJ1-6|TRBV7-2|-|-
CASSPPGTAALHF
TGTGCCAGCAGCCCACCCGGGACCGCAGCCCTCCACTTT
>TRBJ2-3|TRBV6-4|-|-
CASSRGEAGDTQYF
TGTGCCAGCAGCCGCGGGGAGGCGGGGGATACGCAGTATTTT
>TRBJ2-7|TRBV7-3|-|-
CASSLDSRNEQYF
TGTGCCAGCAGCTTGGACAGCAGGAACGAGCAGTACTTC
>TRBJ1-1|TRBV5-1|once|TRBD1
CASSPAQGWTEAFF
TGCGCCAGCAGCCCAGCACAGGGGTGGACTGAAGCTTTCTTT
>TRBJ1-1|TRBV10-3|once|-
CAISDQGRLTEAFF
TGTGCCATCAGTGATCAGGGGCGGCTCACTGAAGCTTTCTTT
>TRBJ2-7|TRBV19|-|TRBD1
CASSTTGTGAKEQYF
TGTGCCAGTAGTACAACGGGGACAGGGGCGAAAGAGCAGTACTTC
>TRBJ1-1|TRBV19|once|-
CASRKQENTEAFF
TGTGCCAGTAGAAAACAGGAAAACACTGAAGCTTTCTTT
>TRBJ1-1|TRBV29-1|-|-
CSADGSRVGTEAFF
TGCAGCGCCGACGGTTCCAGGGTGGGCACTGAAGCTTTCTTT